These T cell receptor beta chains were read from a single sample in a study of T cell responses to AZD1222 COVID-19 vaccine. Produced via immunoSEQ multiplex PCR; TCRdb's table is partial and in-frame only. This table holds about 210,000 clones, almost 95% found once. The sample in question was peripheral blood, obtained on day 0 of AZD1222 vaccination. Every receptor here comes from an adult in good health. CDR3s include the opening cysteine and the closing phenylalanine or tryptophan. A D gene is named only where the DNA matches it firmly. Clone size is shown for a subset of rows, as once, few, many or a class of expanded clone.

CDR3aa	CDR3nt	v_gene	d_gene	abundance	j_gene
CASSFTGTLSGNTIYF	TGTGCCAGCAGCTTTACAGGGACCCTCTCTGGAAACACCATATATTTT	TRBV5-6	.	once	TRBJ1-3
CASSQDETSGGSSYNEQFF	TGCGCCAGCAGCCAAGATGAGACTAGCGGGGGGAGCTCCTACAATGAGCAGTTCTTC	TRBV4-1	TRBD2	.	TRBJ2-1
CASSRQGSSYEQYF	TGTGCCAGCAGTCGACAGGGGAGCTCCTACGAGCAGTACTTC	TRBV3-1/TRBV3-2	TRBD1	.	TRBJ2-7
CASSQAWTEAFF	TGTGCCAGCAGCCAAGCGTGGACTGAAGCTTTCTTT	TRBV3-1/TRBV3-2	.	.	TRBJ1-1
CASSPISYGYTF	TGTGCCAGCAGCCCCATTTCCTATGGCTACACCTTC	TRBV6-1	.	once	TRBJ1-2
CASSLATVQETQYF	TGTGCCAGCAGTTTGGCGACAGTCCAAGAGACCCAGTACTTC	TRBV28	.	once	TRBJ2-5
CASSSSGTGHQPQHF	TGTGCCAGCAGCAGTTCCGGGACAGGGCACCAGCCCCAGCATTTT	TRBV28	TRBD1	.	TRBJ1-5
CASNSGEVRGYTF	TGTGCCAGCAACTCCGGGGAGGTGCGGGGCTACACCTTC	TRBV7-9	.	.	TRBJ1-2
CATSDYKGEDTQYF	TGTGCCACCAGTGATTACAAGGGGGAAGATACGCAGTATTTT	TRBV24-1	.	.	TRBJ2-3
CASSLGPTSGNTIYF	TGTGCCAGCAGCTTGGGACCGACCTCTGGAAACACCATATATTTT	TRBV5-6	.	.	TRBJ1-3
CATSRDRSSGYEQYF	TGTGCCACCAGCAGAGATCGTTCTAGCGGCTACGAGCAGTACTTC	TRBV15	TRBD2	.	TRBJ2-7
CASSLSSRPLYGYTF	TGTGCCAGCAGCCTTTCGTCCAGGCCTCTCTATGGCTACACCTTC	TRBV3-1/TRBV3-2	.	.	TRBJ1-2
CVSKETGAADGSPLHF	TGTGTCAGTAAGGAGACAGGGGCAGCAGATGGTTCACCCCTCCACTTT	TRBV19	TRBD1	.	TRBJ1-6
CASSEQDSFSLYGYTF	TGTGCCAGCAGTGAACAGGACAGTTTTTCGCTCTATGGCTACACCTTC	TRBV6-1	.	.	TRBJ1-2